The entry below gives a single TCR beta chain sequence along with its context. The antigen remains undetermined. This sample was included in a study of T cell repertoires in cytomegalovirus infection. At the level of the study: Signatures in public TCR beta sequences pointed to both CMV infection and matching HLA type. Study-wide results and limits: Pooled public TCR beta family frequency picked out CMV carriers with the relevant HLA. Dominating the ex vivo response were TCR beta clonotypes that were CMV-specific and HLA-C-restricted.

Germline CDR1 and CDR2: SQVTM and ANQGSEA. V lost 4 bases to trimming and J lost 3 bases, with 7 bases between them. CDR3 length: 11 residues. In TCRdb, the reads were re-called with MiXCR into one record per CDR3 protein. The top ten clones hold about an eighth of a sample with roughly 920,000 distinct CDR3 sequences, roughly 30% of them seen once. The starting material was cultured CD8+ T cells from PBMCs, obtained from culture after CMV antigen stimulation. V usage is TRBV29-1 and J usage is TRBJ2-7; no firm D call. The clonotype was recovered from a human donor in good health (CMV status not recorded). Some clones in this sample may be carry-over from other donors' samples. DNA for the CDR3: TGCAGCGTTGCGGGTAACTACGAGCAGTACTTC. This translates into CSVAGNYEQYF.